A selection of T cell receptor beta chains follows, all from one sample in a study of human T cells and chemical hapten exposure. TCRdb redid the calling of the RACE reads with MiXCR, one entry per CDR3 protein. The table includes 110,000 to 150,000 distinct CDR3 sequences, approximately 10% detected once. The sample was whole blood, taken in connection with sensitization to the hapten diphenylcyclopropenone (DPC). The receptor source for this set is a woman between 50 and 59 years old with alopecia areata. Some clones in this sample may be carry-over from other donors' samples. CDR3s include the opening cysteine and the closing phenylalanine or tryptophan. D genes are given only for firm matches. A clone size is listed for some rows: how often the clone was seen (once, few, many), or a class if it is expanded.

j_call d_call clone_size v_call cdr3_aa cdr3_nt
TRBJ2-7 NA many TRBV7-9 CASSFTYYEQYF TGTGCCAGCAGCTTTACCTACTACGAGCAGTACTTC
TRBJ1-2 NA few TRBV10-3 CAISEGPGTLGYTF TGTGCCATCAGTGAAGGTCCCGGGACTCTAGGCTACACCTTC
TRBJ2-6 NA once TRBV27 CASSFSGQPPSGANVLTF TGTGCCAGCAGTTTCAGCGGACAGCCTCCTTCCGGGGCCAACGTCCTGACTTTC
TRBJ2-3 TRBD2 few TRBV19 CASRLAGTDTQYF TGTGCCAGCCGACTAGCGGGAACAGATACGCAGTATTTT
TRBJ1-5 NA many TRBV18 CASSQLGGHQPQHF TGTGCCAGCTCCCAACTGGGGGGGCATCAGCCCCAGCATTTT
TRBJ1-2 NA NA TRBV28 CASRQQSGYTF TGTGCCAGCAGGCAACAGAGCGGCTACACCTTC
TRBJ1-1 NA many TRBV7-2 CASSLTTQGGAFF TGTGCCAGCAGCTTAACTACACAGGGTGGAGCTTTCTTT
TRBJ2-5 NA many TRBV7-6 CASSLAEETQYF TGTGCCAGCAGCTTGGCGGAAGAGACCCAGTACTTC
TRBJ2-2 NA NA TRBV14 CASSQGLPNTGELFF TGTGCCAGCAGCCAAGGACTCCCGAACACCGGGGAGCTGTTTTTT
TRBJ2-3 NA NA TRBV19 CASSIETRRADTQYF TGTGCCAGTAGTATAGAAACTCGACGGGCAGATACGCAGTATTTT
TRBJ2-7 TRBD2 few TRBV20-1 CSAARTSGSHEQYF TGCAGTGCTGCCCGGACTAGCGGGAGCCACGAGCAGTACTTC
TRBJ2-7 NA NA TRBV5-1 CASSSSGTGSLEQYF TGCGCCAGCAGCTCGTCCGGGACGGGGTCCCTCGAGCAGTACTTC
TRBJ1-4 NA many TRBV20-1 CSAPLRLNEKLFF TGCAGTGCTCCCCTGAGACTTAATGAAAAACTGTTTTTT
TRBJ2-1 NA NA TRBV11-2 CASSSPASANNEQFF TGTGCCAGCAGCTCGCCGGCTTCAGCTAACAATGAGCAGTTCTTC
TRBJ2-1 NA many TRBV6-5 CASSYRRGSYNEQFF TGTGCCAGCAGTTACCGGCGGGGCTCCTACAATGAGCAGTTCTTC
TRBJ2-2 TRBD1 few TRBV5-1 CASSLKTGATGELFF TGCGCCAGCAGCTTGAAGACAGGGGCGACCGGGGAGCTGTTTTTT
TRBJ2-2 TRBD1 NA TRBV5-1 CASSIRGSTGELFF TGCGCCAGCAGCATCAGGGGGAGCACCGGGGAGCTGTTTTTT
TRBJ2-7 NA NA TRBV18 CASSPRQRHYEQYF TGTGCCAGCTCACCAAGACAACGGCACTACGAGCAGTACTTC
TRBJ2-3 TRBD2 many TRBV7-3 CASSPASGTQYF TGTGCCAGCAGCCCAGCTAGCGGGACGCAGTATTTT
TRBJ2-5 TRBD1 few TRBV5-4 CASSSTGKQETQYF TGTGCCAGCAGCTCGACAGGGAAACAAGAGACCCAGTACTTC
TRBJ2-6 TRBD1 few TRBV5-1 CASSLGPGGPSGANVLTF TGCGCCAGCAGCTTGGGACCAGGGGGACCCTCTGGGGCCAACGTCCTGACTTTC
TRBJ2-7 NA many TRBV20-1 CSHTGNYEQYF TGCAGTCATACAGGAAACTACGAGCAGTACTTC
TRBJ2-7 TRBD1 NA TRBV29-1 CSVGGTGPYEQYF TGCAGCGTTGGGGGGACAGGACCCTACGAGCAGTACTTC
TRBJ2-5 NA many TRBV7-9 CASSSQGPETQYF TGTGCCAGCAGCTCACAGGGACCGGAGACCCAGTACTTC
TRBJ2-2 TRBD1 many TRBV27 CASSTLTGGAGELFF TGTGCCAGCAGTACCCTTACAGGGGGCGCCGGGGAGCTGTTTTTT
TRBJ2-7 NA few TRBV7-8 CASSFRTEQYF TGTGCCAGCAGCTTCCGGACCGAGCAGTACTTC
TRBJ2-7 NA NA TRBV6-2/TRBV6-3 CASSYSRASEQYF TGTGCCAGCAGTTACTCACGCGCCTCCGAGCAGTACTTC
TRBJ1-1 NA many TRBV28 CASSLPIRGHRPEAFF TGTGCCAGCAGTTTACCTATCAGGGGCCACAGACCTGAAGCTTTCTTT
TRBJ2-6 TRBD1 many TRBV6-2/TRBV6-3 CASSQTGQGRRGANVLTF TGTGCCAGCAGTCAGACGGGACAGGGAAGACGAGGGGCCAACGTCCTGACTTTC
TRBJ2-3 NA NA TRBV10-3 CAISEWAGPSADTQYF TGTGCCATCAGTGAATGGGCGGGTCCCTCCGCAGATACGCAGTATTTT
TRBJ2-3 NA many TRBV5-6 CASDAQGRFGTDTQYF TGTGCCAGCGATGCCCAGGGACGGTTCGGAACAGATACGCAGTATTTT
TRBJ2-7 TRBD1 NA TRBV18 CASSPKTGDEQYF TGTGCCAGCTCACCGAAGACAGGGGACGAGCAGTACTTC
TRBJ2-7 TRBD1 NA TRBV29-1 CSASPGGGYEQYF TGCAGCGCTTCTCCAGGGGGTGGCTACGAGCAGTACTTC
TRBJ2-1 NA many TRBV30 CAWSVGGEQFF TGTGCCTGGAGTGTAGGAGGAGAGCAGTTCTTC
TRBJ2-5 NA many TRBV5-1 CASSFPGLQETQYF TGCGCCAGCAGCTTCCCGGGACTGCAAGAGACCCAGTACTTC
TRBJ1-2 NA NA TRBV9 CASSVAGQPSYGYTF TGTGCCAGCAGCGTAGCAGGTCAGCCCTCCTATGGCTACACCTTC
TRBJ2-1 NA once TRBV29-1 CSVRRASNEQFF TGCAGCGTTAGGCGGGCGAGCAATGAGCAGTTCTTC
TRBJ2-5 NA few TRBV14 CASSQEMGLAQYF TGTGCCAGCAGCCAAGAGATGGGTTTAGCCCAGTACTTC
TRBJ2-5 NA NA TRBV11-2 CASSVEGLETQYF TGTGCCAGCAGTGTGGAGGGCCTAGAGACCCAGTACTTC
TRBJ2-7 TRBD2 NA TRBV10-2 CASSELLAGGEQYF TGCGCCAGCAGTGAATTACTAGCGGGAGGCGAGCAGTACTTC
TRBJ2-1 NA NA TRBV29-1 CSVANNEQFF TGCAGCGTTGCCAATAATGAGCAGTTCTTC
TRBJ1-1 NA NA TRBV20-1 CSAPDGGVANTEAFF TGCAGTGCCCCAGACGGGGGAGTCGCGAACACTGAAGCTTTCTTT